The present T cell receptor beta chain was sequenced within a study of OX40 agonist ivuxolimab in advanced cancers. Study summary: The patients' treatment was ivuxolimab, an agonistic anti-OX40 (CD134) antibody.

Germline values: CDR1 SGHRS, CDR2 YFSETQ. This CDR3 has 13 residues. V lost 4 bases, J lost 8 bases, and 5 bases stayed unmatched. Only in-frame clones appear in the TCRdb table, and some are missing; sequencing was by immunoSEQ multiplex PCR. The table shows about 60,000 clones, with about 86% occurring only once. Remarks on this clone: Its matching antigen is unknown.

Study results and caveats: Antigens targeted by the expanded peripheral T cells were not determined.

The J gene is TRBJ1-4, the V gene TRBV5-1; 7 bases are a match to TRBD1. The TCR originated in an adult with an advanced solid tumor such as melanoma, head and neck, liver or kidney cancer. The specimen was CD4+ or CD8+ T cells sorted from blood, collected in a trial of the OX40 agonist ivuxolimab. The DNA for the CDR3 is TGCGCCAGCAGCGGCGGGACAGTAGAAAAACTGTTTTTT. Residues: CASSGGTVEKLFF.